One T cell receptor beta chain is described in this entry. Here immunoSEQ multiplex PCR was the method, and the copy in TCRdb shows in-frame clones only, minus some. The table has about 140,000 clones, about 79% seen once; the top ten hold 10% to 13%. The record originates from a study of blood T cell repertoires in COVID-19. The V and J ends lost 4 bases and 1 base, in that order; junction bases with no gene match: 3. Germline V CDR1 and CDR2: SGHDN, FVKESK. This CDR3 has 16 amino acids. The receptor comes from a man between 60 and 70 years old with active or convalescent COVID-19. Sequenced: peripheral blood. This chain uses TRBV14 with TRBJ2-3, with 12 bases aligning to TRBD2. CDR3: CASSRLAGVGTDTQYF. The CDR3 DNA reads as TGTGCCAGCAGCCGACTAGCGGGAGTGGGCACAGATACGCAGTATTTT.